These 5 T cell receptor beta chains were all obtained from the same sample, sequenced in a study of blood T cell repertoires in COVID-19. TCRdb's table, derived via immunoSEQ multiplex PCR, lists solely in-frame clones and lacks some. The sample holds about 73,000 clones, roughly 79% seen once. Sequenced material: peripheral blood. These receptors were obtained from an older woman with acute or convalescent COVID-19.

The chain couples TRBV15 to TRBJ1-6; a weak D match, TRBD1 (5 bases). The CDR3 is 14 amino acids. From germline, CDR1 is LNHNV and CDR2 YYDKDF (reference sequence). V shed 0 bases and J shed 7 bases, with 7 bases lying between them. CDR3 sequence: CATSRDKGNSPLHF. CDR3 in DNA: TGTGCCACCAGCAGAGATAAGGGGAATTCACCCCTCCACTTT.

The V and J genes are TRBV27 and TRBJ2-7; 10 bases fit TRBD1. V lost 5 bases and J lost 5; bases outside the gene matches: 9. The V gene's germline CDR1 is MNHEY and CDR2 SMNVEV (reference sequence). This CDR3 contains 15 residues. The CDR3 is CASSINRDRGHEQYF. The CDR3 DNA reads TGTGCCAGCAGTATAAACCGGGACAGGGGCCACGAGCAGTACTTC.

CDR3 DNA sequence: TGTGCCAGCAGTCTTACCGGGACAGGGTTTTTTGAGCAGTTCTTC. Its translation: CASSLTGTGFFEQFF. V is TRBV27 and J is TRBJ2-1, with TRBD1 matching over 9 bases. V trimming: 5 bases; J trimming: 9 bases; junction bases outside the gene matches: 11. This CDR3 has 15 residues. From germline, CDR1 is MNHEY and CDR2 SMNVEV (reference sequence).

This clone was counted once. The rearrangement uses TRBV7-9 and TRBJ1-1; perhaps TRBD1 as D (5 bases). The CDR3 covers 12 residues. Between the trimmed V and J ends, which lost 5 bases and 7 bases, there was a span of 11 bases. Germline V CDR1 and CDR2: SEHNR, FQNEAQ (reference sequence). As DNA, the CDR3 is TGTGCCAGCAGCCCCGGACACCTTGAAGCTTTCTTT. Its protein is CASSPGHLEAFF. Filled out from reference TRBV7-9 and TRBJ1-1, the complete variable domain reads DTGVSQNPRHKITKRGQNVTFRCDPISEHNRLYWYRQTLGQGPEFLTYFQNEAQLEKSRLLSDRFSAERPKGSFSTLEIQRTEQGDSAMYLCASSPGHLEAFFGQGTRLTVV.

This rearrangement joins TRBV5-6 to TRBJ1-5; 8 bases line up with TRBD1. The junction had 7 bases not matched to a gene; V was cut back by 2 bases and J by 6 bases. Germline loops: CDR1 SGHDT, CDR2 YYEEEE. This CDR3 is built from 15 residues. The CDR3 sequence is CASSFQGAPSQPQHF. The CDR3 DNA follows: TGTGCCAGCAGCTTTCAGGGGGCGCCGAGTCAGCCCCAGCATTTT.